This T cell receptor (beta chain) was found in a study of T cell responses to AZD1222 COVID-19 vaccine. This CDR3 is built from 15 residues. From germline, CDR1 is MDHEN and CDR2 SYDVKM. Trimming took off 7 bases at V and 7 bases at J, with 19 bases between the two ends. As for this clone: What it binds is unknown.

The method was immunoSEQ multiplex PCR; TCRdb's version includes in-frame clones alone and lacks a portion of them. The sample includes 100,000 or so clones, 90% of them seen just once. Study findings and constraints: Most donors were white British and more were female, and clonal diversity was possibly underestimated. Nearly half of spike-specific TCRs reportedly go after variant regions that carry no mutations. Spike-specific TCRs gained breadth and depth after people received two AZD1222 doses. Seropositive status at baseline applied to only five or six AZD1222 recipients.

The input for sequencing was peripheral blood, taken on day 0 of AZD1222 vaccination. The chain uses TRBV28 and TRBJ1-4, with TRBD1 as a possible D gene (5 bases). The source of this sequence is an adult in good health. CDR3 nucleotide sequence: TGTGCCAGCACGCGCGGGGTGGGGGGTTTTGAAAAACTGTTTTTT. Protein: CASTRGVGGFEKLFF.